The 31 T cell receptor beta chains given below trace back to one sample, sequenced in a study of PD-L1 blockade in urothelial cancer. TCRdb's table, derived via immunoSEQ multiplex PCR, lists solely in-frame clones and lacks some. The table lists 33,000 or so clones, over 75% of them singletons. The starting material was PBMCs, obtained around atezolizumab (anti-PD-L1) treatment. The receptors here all came from a man aged 70-80 years with urothelial cancer.

This clone showed up just once. The J gene is TRBJ1-2, the V gene TRBV4-1; 7 nucleotides align to TRBD1. The CDR3 runs 13 residues. The J segment lost 5 bases and the V segment lost 4 bases, leaving 4 bases of the junction unmatched. The germline V gene has CDR1 MGHRA and CDR2 YSYEKL. CDR3 sequence (DNA): TGCGCCAGCAGCCCAGGGACAGAATATGGCTACACCTTC. Protein: CASSPGTEYGYTF.

The rearrangement links TRBV6-5 to TRBJ1-2, with 7 nucleotides matching TRBD1. The trim removed 8 bases at V and 3 bases at J, leaving 3 bases unmatched. Germline CDR1 is MNHEY and CDR2 is SVGAGI. There are 12 residues in the CDR3. The CDR3, as DNA: TGTGCCAGCGGGACAGATTACTATGGCTACACCTTC. Protein sequence: CASGTDYYGYTF.

The genes are TRBV11-2 and TRBJ2-5; D possibly corresponds to TRBD2 (6 bases). Germline loops: CDR1 SGHAT, CDR2 FQNNGV. The CDR3 is 13 residues long. Trimming took 4 bases from V and 5 from J, leaving 11 bases between them. This CDR3 reads CASSYGSGETQYF. CDR3 sequence (DNA): TGTGCCAGCAGCTACGGGAGCGGGGAGACCCAGTACTTC.

The chain has TRBV6-6 and TRBJ1-5; D gene unclear. CDR3 length: 15 amino acids. Germline V lookup: CDR1 MNHNY, CDR2 SVGAGI (reference sequence). Trimming stripped 5 bases from V and 5 bases from J, with 16 bases between. The CDR3 DNA follows: TGTGCCAGCAGTCCGGACTTACGCCGTCATCAGCCCCAGCATTTT. This codes for CASSPDLRRHQPQHF.

The chain employs TRBV19 and TRBJ1-5; no firm D call. CDR3 length: 15 amino acids. Germline V lookup: CDR1 LNHDA, CDR2 SQIVND (reference sequence). The V end lost 7 bases, the J end lost 2 bases, and 15 bases lay between the germline ends. CDR3 loop: CASNKGREGNQPQHF. CDR3 DNA sequence: TGTGCCAGTAACAAAGGGAGAGAGGGCAATCAGCCCCAGCATTTT.

The chain has TRBV7-2 and TRBJ1-6; D unclear. V was trimmed by 7 bases and J by 0 bases, leaving 13 bases between them. This CDR3 has 16 residues. Germline values: CDR1 SGHTA, CDR2 FQGNSA. The CDR3 DNA reads as TGTGCCAGCAACCTTGGCGGGAGCTCCTATAATTCACCCCTCCACTTT. Translation gives CASNLGGSSYNSPLHF.

The chain uses TRBV9 and TRBJ2-1, with 9 bases aligning to TRBD2. Germline CDR1 SGDLS, CDR2 YYNGEE. V shed 4 bases and J 8 bases; nucleotides not matched to a gene: 7. The length of the CDR3 is 14 residues. The CDR3 region has the DNA TGTGCCAGCAGCTTATTAGCGGGAGAGGATGAGCAGTTCTTC. Amino acids: CASSLLAGEDEQFF.

This rearrangement joins TRBV7-2 to TRBJ2-2, with 10 bases identical to TRBD1. This CDR3 contains 17 residues. Germline values: CDR1 SGHTA, CDR2 FQGNSA. The V segment lost 4 bases and the J segment 6 bases; nucleotides outside the gene matches: 11. In DNA form, the CDR3 reads TGTGCCAGCAGCTCGCAGAGGGGACAGGGGTTTGCCGGGGAGCTGTTTTTT. Its protein product is CASSSQRGQGFAGELFF.

The V call is TRBV5-4, the J call TRBJ2-1; 8 nucleotides align to TRBD2. The CDR3 totals 16 residues. Trimming removed 5 bases from V and 5 bases from J; junction bases left unmatched: 12. The germline gives CDR1 SGHNT, CDR2 YYREEE (reference sequence). The CDR3 sequence: CASRFSRSGGNNEQFF. CDR3 bases: TGTGCCAGCAGATTCTCTCGAAGCGGGGGAAACAATGAGCAGTTCTTC.

The rearrangement uses TRBV28 and TRBJ1-1, with D perhaps TRBD1 (6 bases). Germline values: CDR1 MDHEN, CDR2 SYDVKM. V lost 3 bases, J lost 3 bases, and 14 bases lay in between. CDR3 length equals 15 residues. CDR3 sequence: CASSFATGLYTEAFF. The CDR3 region has the DNA TGTGCCAGCAGTTTTGCGACAGGTTTATACACTGAAGCTTTCTTT.

This chain joins TRBV7-3 and TRBJ2-7; D possibly corresponds to TRBD2 (7 bases). In germline, CDR1 is SGHTA, CDR2 FQGTGA. V shed 2 bases and J shed 2 bases, with 13 bases lying between them. This CDR3 is built from 15 residues. This CDR3 is CASSLALGGAYEQYF. The CDR3 bases are TGTGCCAGCAGCTTAGCCCTAGGGGGGGCCTACGAGCAGTACTTC.

The chain recombines TRBV5-4 with TRBJ2-7; 7 bases are shared with TRBD1. This CDR3 comprises 13 residues. The J segment lost 2 bases and the V segment lost 4 bases, leaving 3 bases of the junction unmatched. Germline-derived CDR1 and CDR2 are SGHNT and YYREEE (reference sequence). This chain's CDR3 is CASSPQGAYEQYF. The CDR3 DNA reads as TGTGCCAGCAGCCCTCAGGGGGCCTACGAGCAGTACTTC.

The chain couples TRBV9 to TRBJ1-6; D may be TRBD1 (6 bases). Germline V gives CDR1 SGDLS, CDR2 YYNGEE. The length of the CDR3 is 16 residues. Trimming took 4 bases from V and 9 from J, leaving 20 bases between them. The CDR3 spells CASSSRGGERSSPLHF. The CDR3, as DNA: TGTGCCAGCAGCTCCAGAGGGGGGGAAAGGAGTTCACCCCTCCACTTT.

The rearrangement uses TRBV4-3 and TRBJ2-2; 7 bases fit TRBD1. CDR3 length: 17 residues. The germline gives CDR1 LGHNA, CDR2 YSLEER. V shed 0 bases and J 5 bases; nucleotides not matched to a gene: 9. The DNA for the CDR3 is TGCGCCAGCAGCCAAGATAGACGACAGGGTGGGACCGGGGAGCTGTTTTTT. Its translation: CASSQDRRQGGTGELFF.

The rearrangement links TRBV5-4 to TRBJ2-3; D remains unclear. This CDR3 is 15 amino acids long. The germline V gene encodes CDR1 SGHNT and CDR2 YYREEE (reference sequence). Deletions cut 0 bases from V and 1 base from J, with 9 bases between. The CDR3 protein is CASSLDPSGTDTQYF. The CDR3 nucleotides read TGTGCCAGCAGCTTGGATCCGTCGGGCACAGATACGCAGTATTTT.

The chain links TRBV6-4 to TRBJ1-1, with 9 bases aligning to TRBD1. CDR3 length equals 18 residues. CDR1 MRHNA and CDR2 SNTAGT come from the germline V gene. The ends lost 8 bases at V and 1 base at J; junction bases unmatched: 17. CDR3 amino acids: CASPPSPGTGSGNTEAFF. In nucleotides, the CDR3 is TGTGCCAGCCCTCCTTCACCCGGGACAGGGTCGGGGAACACTGAAGCTTTCTTT.

V usage is TRBV4-3 and J usage is TRBJ1-1; perhaps TRBD1 as D (5 bases). The V end was cut by 5 bases, the J end by 5 bases, with 12 bases between. The CDR3 extends over 13 amino acids. Germline assignment: CDR1 LGHNA and CDR2 YSLEER. CDR3 loop: CASSGQGRTEAFF. CDR3 sequence (DNA): TGCGCCAGCAGCGGGCAGGGAAGGACTGAAGCTTTCTTT.

This chain uses TRBV7-9 with TRBJ2-1, with D unclear. Germline CDR1 and CDR2: SEHNR and FQNEAQ (reference sequence). V lost 5 bases and J lost 7, with 9 bases in between. The CDR3 length is 12 residues. The CDR3 nucleotides are TGTGCCAGCAGCCCAACCCGGAATGAGCAGTTCTTC. Translating it yields CASSPTRNEQFF.

V gene TRBV5-5 combines with J gene TRBJ2-1; D is uncertain. With 1 base removed from V and 0 bases from J, the gap between germline ends came to 11 bases. In germline, CDR1 is SGHKS, CDR2 YYEKEE (reference sequence). This CDR3 has 16 residues. This CDR3 reads CASSLRQRSSYNEQFF. The CDR3 coding sequence is TGTGCCAGCAGCTTGAGGCAGAGGAGCTCCTACAATGAGCAGTTCTTC.

The chain has TRBV2 and TRBJ1-2; 7 bases match TRBD1. Germline V lookup: CDR1 SNHLY, CDR2 FYNNEI. The CDR3 consists of 12 residues. Trimming at V came to 6 bases and at J to 4 bases, leaving 2 bases not matched to a gene. CDR3 DNA sequence: TGTGCCAGCAGACAGGGGATCTATGGCTACACCTTC. Translated: CASRQGIYGYTF.

This chain links TRBV7-8 with TRBJ2-1, with 10 bases fitting TRBD1. The CDR3 runs 17 residues. Germline assignment: CDR1 SGHVS and CDR2 FQNEAQ. With V trimmed by 5 bases and J by 8 bases, 15 bases remained unmatched. The CDR3 loop is CASSKDSTGTGEDEQFF. CDR3 sequence (DNA): TGTGCCAGCAGCAAAGATTCAACGGGGACAGGGGAGGATGAGCAGTTCTTC.

V usage is TRBV27 and J usage is TRBJ1-1; TRBD1 agrees at 7 bases. This CDR3 is built from 15 residues. V dropped 4 bases and J dropped 3; count of bases not matched to a gene: 8. CDR1 is MNHEY, CDR2 SMNVEV, per germline (reference sequence). In nucleotides, the CDR3 is TGTGCCAGCAGTTCGCCAGGGGGATTATACACTGAAGCTTTCTTT. The encoded protein is CASSSPGGLYTEAFF.

In its sample, this clone was seen once. V gene TRBV4-2 combines with J gene TRBJ1-1; D might be TRBD1 (5 bases). In germline, CDR1 is LGHNA, CDR2 YNFKEQ. This CDR3 has 13 amino acids. Trimming cost V 0 bases and J 4 bases, with 6 bases left between them. CDR3 bases: TGTGCCAGCAGCCAAGAGACAGCCACTGAAGCTTTCTTT. Translation: CASSQETATEAFF.

V and J are TRBV10-3 and TRBJ1-1; 10 bases align to TRBD1. CDR3 size: 13 residues. With V trimmed by 9 bases and J by 1 base, 2 bases remained unmatched. Germline CDR1 is ENHRY and CDR2 is SYGVKD. The DNA of the CDR3 is TGTGCCATACGACAGGGGGCGAACACTGAAGCTTTCTTT. Translating it yields CAIRQGANTEAFF.

The chain recombines TRBV7-9 with TRBJ2-7; 8 bases fit TRBD1. Germline V gene lookup returns CDR1 SEHNR and CDR2 FQNEAQ (reference sequence). The CDR3 extends over 14 amino acids. V lost 1 base, J lost 5 bases, and 4 bases stayed unmatched. CDR3 region: CASSLGDRINEQYF. CDR3 DNA: TGTGCCAGCAGCTTAGGGGACAGGATCAACGAGCAGTACTTC.

This clone showed up just a few times. The V and J genes are TRBV11-3 and TRBJ2-2, with 15 bases lining up with TRBD2. Trimming cost V 5 bases and J 7 bases; bases outside gene matches: 2. Germline CDR1 and CDR2: SGHNT and YENEEA. CDR3 length: 15 residues. The CDR3 sequence is CASSRTSGRGGELFF. In DNA form, the CDR3 reads TGTGCCAGCAGCCGGACTAGCGGGAGGGGCGGGGAGCTGTTTTTT.

The V gene is TRBV13, the J gene TRBJ2-1; maybe TRBD2 (6 bases). The CDR3 spans 15 residues. CDR1 and CDR2 from the germline V gene are PRHDT and FYEKMQ (reference sequence). V lost 1 base to trimming and J lost 3 bases, with 10 bases between them. CDR3 region: CASSLDGGVYNEQFF. Here the CDR3 DNA reads TGTGCCAGCAGCTTAGATGGCGGGGTCTACAATGAGCAGTTCTTC. Filled out from reference TRBV13 and TRBJ2-1, the complete variable domain reads AAGVIQSPRHLIKEKRETATLKCYPIPRHDTVYWYQQGPGQDPQFLISFYEKMQSDKGSIPDRFSAQQFSDYHSELNMSSLELGDSALYFCASSLDGGVYNEQFFGPGTRLTVL.

This clone was detected only a few times. The chain recombines TRBV19 with TRBJ2-7; 7 bases align to TRBD1. V lost 6 bases and J lost 2; bases outside the gene matches: 7. CDR1 is LNHDA and CDR2 is SQIVND in the germline V gene (reference sequence). CDR3 length equals 14 residues. The CDR3 nucleotides are TGTGCCAGTAGACCCGGGACAGTACCCTACGAGCAGTACTTC. This sequence encodes CASRPGTVPYEQYF.

The V call is TRBV6-1, the J call TRBJ2-7, with a possible D match to TRBD2 (5 bases). This CDR3 is 12 amino acids long. The V gene lost 6 bases and the J gene lost 7 bases, with 13 bases spanning the gap. The V gene's germline CDR1 is MNHNS and CDR2 SASEGT. In nucleotides, the CDR3 is TGTGCCAGCAGCCGGGAAAATAGGGAGCAGTACTTC. It encodes CASSRENREQYF.

The chain combines TRBV7-6 with TRBJ2-3; 7 bases map to TRBD2. The germline V gene encodes CDR1 SGHVS and CDR2 FNYEAQ. The V and J ends lost 1 base and 6 bases, in that order; junction bases with no gene match: 1. This CDR3 is built from 13 residues. CDR3 region: CASSLERGDTQYF. In DNA, the CDR3 is TGTGCCAGCAGCTTAGAGCGGGGTGATACGCAGTATTTT.

The rearrangement uses TRBV25-1 and TRBJ1-2, with D maybe TRBD1 (5 bases). CDR1 is MGHDK and CDR2 is SYGVNS in the germline V gene. The CDR3 length is 13 residues. Between the trimmed V and J ends, which lost 3 bases and 5 bases, there was a span of 10 bases. The CDR3 is CASSDGGGYGYTF. In nucleotides, the CDR3 is TGTGCCAGCAGTGACGGGGGTGGGTATGGCTACACCTTC.